Shown below are 22 T cell receptor beta chains from a single sample sequenced in a study of shared T cell receptors in the human thymus. Profiling relied on immunoSEQ multiplex PCR, and the TCRdb table lists in-frame clones only, not all of them. The profile shows more than 550,000 clones, over 75% of them singletons. This same sample was also taken into another study, of human thymus T cells.

Sample: thymocytes. The receptors here all came from a boy under three years old with a congenital heart defect.

V is TRBV5-1 and J is TRBJ1-2; TRBD1 matches 9 bases. The CDR3 is 16 amino acids. Unmatched junction bases numbered 11, after V lost 3 bases and J lost 5 bases. The germline V gene has CDR1 SGHRS and CDR2 YFSETQ. The CDR3 bases are TGCGCCAGCAGCTCGACCGGGACAGGGTCCCCTTATGGCTACACCTTC. Translating gives CASSSTGTGSPYGYTF.

Details on this clone: Germline is not matched at one junction end, which may reflect a read error. The V gene is TRBV11-2, the J gene TRBJ1-2, with D unclear. This CDR3 contains 8 residues. In germline, CDR1 is SGHAT, CDR2 FQNNGV. CDR3 residues: CASSLRAF. The CDR3 coding sequence is TGTGCCAGCAGCTTAAGAGCCTTC.

This clone has just one count. CDR3 protein: CASSQGGQGTMSGQFF. The CDR3 DNA reads as TGCGCCAGCAGCCAAGGAGGGCAGGGGACAATGAGTGGGCAGTTCTTC. The rearrangement links TRBV4-3 to TRBJ2-1; perhaps TRBD1 as D (6 bases). The CDR3 length is 16 residues. Trimming removed 1 base at V and 12 bases at J, with 22 bases between. Germline CDR1 is LGHNA and CDR2 is YSLEER.

The chain has TRBV27 and TRBJ2-7, with D possibly TRBD1 on 7 matching bases. The germline V gene encodes CDR1 MNHEY and CDR2 SMNVEV (reference sequence). This CDR3 region has 13 residues. V lost 8 bases and J 1 base, leaving 12 bases between the germline ends. The CDR3 region has the DNA TGTGCCAGCGGGCGGGACAGATCCTACGAGCAGTACTTC. Amino acids: CASGRDRSYEQYF.

This chain connects TRBV6-5 to TRBJ2-1; the match to TRBD1 covers 10 bases. The CDR3 is 14 amino acids. Germline trimming cut 6 bases from V and 5 bases from J; bases unmatched to any gene: 4. Per germline, CDR1 MNHEY and CDR2 SVGAGI. The CDR3 DNA is TGTGCCAGCAGGGACAGGGGGATCCACAATGAGCAGTTCTTC. Its translation is CASRDRGIHNEQFF.

V is TRBV9 and J is TRBJ2-3; D possibly corresponds to TRBD2 (6 bases). The CDR3 is made up of 14 amino acids. CDR1 and CDR2 (germline): SGDLS, YYNGEE. The V gene lost 0 bases and the J gene lost 5 bases, with 10 bases spanning the gap. The CDR3 region has the DNA TGTGCCAGCAGCGTAGAGGGACTCAAAGATACGCAGTATTTT. This gives the protein CASSVEGLKDTQYF.

The V call is TRBV5-6, the J call TRBJ2-5; TRBD1 matches at 8 bases. This CDR3 region has 14 residues. Germline V gives CDR1 SGHDT, CDR2 YYEEEE. With 6 bases clipped from V and 1 base from J, the junction kept 5 bases outside the gene matches. CDR3 loop: CASKPTGGQETQYF. CDR3 coding DNA: TGTGCCAGCAAACCTACAGGGGGCCAAGAGACCCAGTACTTC.

This clone has just a few counts. The rearrangement joins TRBV11-2 to TRBJ2-7; 8 bases agree with TRBD1. After removal of 6 bases from V and 11 bases from J, the junction contained 3 bases not matched to a gene. The germline gives CDR1 SGHAT, CDR2 FQNNGV. The CDR3 runs 10 residues. In DNA, the CDR3 is TGTGCCAGCAGGGGACAGGAAAAGTACTTC. This encodes CASRGQEKYF.

The chain is built from TRBV7-2 and TRBJ2-7; 9 bases are a match to TRBD2. Trimming cost V 5 bases and J 5 bases; bases outside gene matches: 10. This CDR3 is built from 15 residues. Looked up from germline, CDR1 is SGHTA and CDR2 is FQGNSA. The CDR3 nucleotides are TGTGCCAGCAGCGTTAGCGGGAGTCGGTTCAACGAGCAGTACTTC. It specifies CASSVSGSRFNEQYF.

This chain links TRBV12-5 with TRBJ1-1; the D is unclear. The germline CDR1 and CDR2 sequences are LGHNT and FRNRAP. This CDR3 is built from 16 residues. The ends were cut back, 0 bases at V and 1 base at J, with 12 bases in the middle. CDR3 sequence (DNA): TGTGCTAGTGGTTTGGTATTGCAGGAAGCGAACACTGAAGCTTTCTTT. This gives the protein CASGLVLQEANTEAFF.

The chain recombines TRBV5-4 with TRBJ1-1, with D maybe TRBD1 (5 bases). V was cut by 0 bases and J by 7 bases, with 22 bases left in between. The CDR3 sequence is 17 residues long. Germline-derived CDR1 and CDR2 are SGHNT and YYREEE (reference sequence). The chain's CDR3 is CASSLGQGVRLTDEAFF. DNA of the CDR3: TGTGCCAGCAGCTTGGGGCAGGGCGTAAGGCTTACGGATGAAGCTTTCTTT.

This chain connects TRBV5-5 to TRBJ2-5, with 10 bases lining up with TRBD2. Unmatched junction bases numbered 9, after V lost 0 bases and J lost 7 bases. The CDR3 loop spans 16 amino acids. Germline V gene sequence: CDR1 SGHKS, CDR2 YYEKEE (reference sequence). Here the CDR3 DNA reads TGTGCCAGCAGCTTGGTTAAGGTAGCGGGAGGAGGGACCCAGTACTTC. Protein sequence: CASSLVKVAGGGTQYF.

This chain joins TRBV4-3 and TRBJ2-3; a weak D match, TRBD2 (5 bases). The CDR3 is 18 amino acids. The germline V gene encodes CDR1 LGHNA and CDR2 YSLEER. The V gene lost 0 bases and the J gene lost 2 bases, with 18 bases spanning the gap. CDR3 DNA: TGCGCCAGCAGCCAAGAGAGGCGGACTTTCTCCTCCACAGATACGCAGTATTTT. It translates to CASSQERRTFSSTDTQYF.

This clone showed up just once. V gene TRBV25-1 combines with J gene TRBJ2-1; TRBD2 matches at 15 bases. Germline V gene data show CDR1 as MGHDK and CDR2 as SYGVNS. Trimming took 3 bases from V and 5 from J; bases not matched to a gene: 5. The CDR3 is made up of 17 amino acids. CDR3 in amino acids: CASSDQGTSGGNNEQFF. The CDR3 bases are TGTGCCAGCAGTGACCAGGGGACTAGCGGGGGGAACAATGAGCAGTTCTTC.

V usage is TRBV19 and J usage is TRBJ1-5; D uncertain. The CDR3 runs to 14 residues. Germline CDR1 LNHDA, CDR2 SQIVND (reference sequence). V lost 5 bases and J lost 4, with 12 bases in between. This CDR3 is CASSPPGLNQPQHF. CDR3 sequence (DNA): TGTGCCAGTAGTCCCCCAGGCTTGAATCAGCCCCAGCATTTT. Variable domain in full (rest from reference TRBV19 and TRBJ1-5): DGGITQSPKYLFRKEGQNVTLSCEQNLNHDAMYWYRQDPGQGLRLIYYSQIVNDFQKGDIAEGYSVSREKKESFPLTVTSAQKNPTAFYLCASSPPGLNQPQHFGDGTRLSIL.

The V gene is TRBV21-1, the J gene TRBJ2-4; the table's D call, TRBD2, has no DNA check behind it. TRBV21-1 is tagged as a pseudogene. The length of the CDR3 is 16 residues. The CDR3 loop reads CASIPTSGLAKNIQYF. CDR3 DNA sequence: TGTGCCAGCATCCCGACTAGCGGGCTAGCCAAAAACATTCAGTACTTC.

The V gene is TRBV27, the J gene TRBJ2-5; 8 bases map to TRBD1. The CDR3 spans 15 residues. CDR1 and CDR2 (germline): MNHEY, SMNVEV (reference sequence). Trimming removed 3 bases from V and 4 bases from J; junction bases left unmatched: 7. In DNA, the CDR3 is TGTGCCAGCAGTTTTACCCCAGACAGGGGAGAGACCCAGTACTTC. It codes for CASSFTPDRGETQYF.

The V and J genes are TRBV7-2 and TRBJ2-7, with a tentative D call TRBD2 (5 bases). Germline CDR1 SGHTA, CDR2 FQGNSA. The V end was cut by 5 bases, the J end by 6 bases, with 29 bases between. CDR3 length: 18 residues. The CDR3 loop is CASSPYNPLGASFGEQYF. CDR3 bases: TGTGCCAGCAGCCCATACAATCCACTAGGTGCTTCTTTCGGCGAGCAGTACTTC.

The chain joins TRBV7-2 to TRBJ1-6; 10 nucleotides match TRBD1. This CDR3 is built from 16 residues. CDR1 and CDR2 from the germline V gene are SGHTA and FQGNSA. With 5 bases clipped from V and 2 bases from J, the junction kept 3 bases outside the gene matches. CDR3 residues: CASSLDRGPYNSPLHF. The CDR3 region has the DNA TGTGCCAGCAGCCTCGACAGGGGGCCCTATAATTCACCCCTCCACTTT.

The genes are TRBV7-2 and TRBJ2-7; D is undetermined. The CDR3 extends over 12 amino acids. The germline gives CDR1 SGHTA, CDR2 FQGNSA. The germline V and J ends were trimmed by 5 bases and 0 bases, with 5 bases remaining between them. The CDR3 DNA reads TGTGCCAGCAGCCCCAACTCCTACGAGCAGTACTTC. Amino acids: CASSPNSYEQYF.

This clone was counted a few times. This rearrangement joins TRBV19 to TRBJ1-2; 11 bases align to TRBD1. V lost 5 bases, J lost 8 bases, and 10 bases stayed unmatched. This CDR3 has 15 residues. Germline lookup yields CDR1 LNHDA and CDR2 SQIVND (reference sequence). The CDR3 here is CASSPRLGQGVGYTF. CDR3 nucleotides: TGTGCCAGTAGTCCCCGACTGGGACAGGGGGTAGGCTACACCTTC.

The CDR3 DNA reads TGTGCCTCTATGGGTCCAGGGGCAAATGGAGATGGCTACACCTTC. Translation: CASMGPGANGDGYTF. This rearrangement joins TRBV19 to TRBJ1-2, with a tentative D call TRBD1 (6 bases). This CDR3 contains 15 residues. V lost 11 bases and J lost 6, with 25 bases in between. Germline V gives CDR1 LNHDA, CDR2 SQIVND (reference sequence).